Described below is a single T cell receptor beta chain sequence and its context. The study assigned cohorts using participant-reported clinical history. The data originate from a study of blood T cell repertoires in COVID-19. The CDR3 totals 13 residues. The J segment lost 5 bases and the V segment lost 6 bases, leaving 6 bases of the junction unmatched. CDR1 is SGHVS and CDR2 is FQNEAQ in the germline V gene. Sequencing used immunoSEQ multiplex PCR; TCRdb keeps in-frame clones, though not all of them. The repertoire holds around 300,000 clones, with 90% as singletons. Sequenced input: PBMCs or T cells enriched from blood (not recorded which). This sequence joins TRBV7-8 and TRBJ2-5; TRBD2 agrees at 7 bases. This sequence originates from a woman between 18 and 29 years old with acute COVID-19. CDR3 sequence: CASSLWEGETQYF. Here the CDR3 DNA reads TGTGCCAGCAGTCTGTGGGAGGGGGAGACCCAGTACTTC.